This TCR beta chain was captured in a study of cytomegalovirus exposure and HLA in healthy donors. PCR employed 60 Vbeta and 13 Jbeta primers. The method was immunoSEQ multiplex PCR; TCRdb's version includes in-frame clones alone and lacks a portion of them. The sample has under 140,000 clones, approximately 83% seen once; the top ten hold 1.5% to 2%. Germline V gives CDR1 SGHNT, CDR2 YYREEE (reference sequence). The CDR3 has 16 residues. J was trimmed by 6 bases and V by 3 bases; bases with no gene match: 11. Only one count was recorded for this clone. This receptor was taken from a man between 35 and 55 years old in good health and CMV-seronegative. Sequenced sample: PBMCs. This chain connects TRBV5-4 to TRBJ2-3, with 9 bases that match TRBD1. CDR3 protein: CASSSLQGAAGDTQYF. DNA of the CDR3: TGTGCCAGCAGCTCCCTACAGGGGGCGGCAGGGGATACGCAGTATTTT.